Given below is one T cell receptor beta chain in context. Its antigen is not known. This entry comes from a study of a mutant IDH1 vaccine in newly diagnosed glioma. This table comes from immunoSEQ multiplex PCR, and its TCRdb copy is limited to in-frame clones, with some not included. The sample lists about 66,000 clones, less than 85% occurring once. As to time point: week 11, during vaccination. With topical imiquimod, each dose of the vaccine consisted of 300 ug of mutant IDH1 20-mer peptide. The material was PBMCs, obtained from a glioma patient whose treatment included an IDH1 peptide vaccine. The sequence derives from a woman in her forties or fifties with glioma.

Written as DNA, the CDR3 is TGTGCCAGCAGCGCAAGCGGGGGGCCCTACGAGCAGTACTTC. Its translation is CASSASGGPYEQYF. The gene calls are TRBV5-4 and TRBJ2-7, with TRBD2 matching 9 bases. Trimming took 4 bases from V and 2 from J; bases not matched to a gene: 4. CDR3 length equals 14 residues. Germline loops: CDR1 SGHNT, CDR2 YYREEE (reference sequence).